The next 10 T cell receptor beta chains were all read from a single sample in a study of cytomegalovirus exposure and HLA in healthy donors. Both 60 Vbeta primers and 13 Jbeta primers went into the PCR. The repertoire was sequenced with immunoSEQ multiplex PCR; TCRdb's copy has only in-frame clones and lacks some. This table holds over 55,000 clones, just under 85% found once. Material for sequencing was PBMCs. The source of these receptors is a man aged 40-55 years in good health and CMV-seronegative.

The rearrangement uses TRBV11-3 and TRBJ1-1; D remains ambiguous. Trimming removed 1 base from V and 6 bases from J, with 6 bases in between. Per germline, CDR1 SGHNT and CDR2 YENEEA. The CDR3 is 12 amino acids. The CDR3 is CASSLGSAEAFF. CDR3 bases: TGTGCCAGCAGCTTAGGGTCGGCTGAAGCTTTCTTT. The entire variable domain, with the rest obtained from reference TRBV11-3 and TRBJ1-1, is as follows: EAGVVQSPRYKIIEKKQPVAFWCNPISGHNTLYWYLQNLGQGPELLIRYENEEAVDDSQLPKDRFSAERLKGVDSTLKIQPAELGDSAVYLCASSLGSAEAFFGQGTRLTVV.

The chain is built from TRBV5-1 and TRBJ1-2, with D perhaps TRBD1 (6 bases). The CDR3 covers 15 residues. Germline V gene data show CDR1 as SGHRS and CDR2 as YFSETQ. V lost 3 bases and J lost 7, with 19 bases in between. The CDR3, as DNA: TGCGCCAGCAGCTCCGCCTCCACAGGGTTGCCTGGCTACACCTTC. Translating gives CASSSASTGLPGYTF.

The chain couples TRBV5-1 to TRBJ2-7; 12 bases agree with TRBD2. The CDR3 runs 15 residues. J lost 4 bases, V lost 2 bases, and 4 bases had no gene match. From germline, CDR1 is SGHRS and CDR2 YFSETQ. Here the CDR3 DNA reads TGCGCCAGCAGCTTCCGACTAGCGGGGGTATACGAGCAGTACTTC. Protein product: CASSFRLAGVYEQYF.

The chain joins TRBV6-5 to TRBJ1-1, with D perhaps TRBD1 (5 bases). Trimming pared 6 bases from V and 5 bases from J, leaving 16 bases between. CDR1 is MNHEY, CDR2 SVGAGI, per germline. The CDR3 is 14 residues long. Here the CDR3 reads CASRLQGSWTEAFF. As DNA, the CDR3 is TGTGCCAGCAGACTTCAGGGTAGTTGGACTGAAGCTTTCTTT.

The chain employs TRBV6-1 and TRBJ1-2, with D possibly being TRBD1 (5 bases). CDR3 length: 13 residues. Deletions cut 2 bases from V and 2 bases from J, with 6 bases between. The germline CDR1 and CDR2 sequences are MNHNS and SASEGT. In DNA, the CDR3 is TGTGCCAGCAGTGAAACAGGAAACTATGGCTACACCTTC. As protein: CASSETGNYGYTF.

In this sample, this clone turned up a few times. This chain links TRBV5-1 with TRBJ1-6; D gene ambiguous. The V end was cut by 0 bases, the J end by 5 bases, with 6 bases between. The V gene's germline CDR1 is SGHRS and CDR2 YFSETQ. The CDR3 contains 14 residues. The CDR3 coding sequence is TGCGCCAGCAGCTTGGACAGCCATAATTCACCCCTCCACTTT. It encodes CASSLDSHNSPLHF.

The genes are TRBV4-1 and TRBJ2-2; TRBD2 matches at 10 bases. This CDR3 has 17 residues. The germline gives CDR1 MGHRA, CDR2 YSYEKL. V lost 4 bases and J lost 1; bases outside the gene matches: 6. The CDR3 spells CASSREIAGGNTGELFF. In DNA, the CDR3 is TGCGCCAGCAGCCGGGAGATAGCGGGGGGGAACACCGGGGAGCTGTTTTTT.

The chain recombines TRBV6-5 with TRBJ1-6; D unresolved. V lost 4 bases and J lost 5, with 12 bases in between. The CDR3 is made up of 15 amino acids. CDR1 is MNHEY, CDR2 SVGAGI, per germline. The CDR3 coding sequence is TGTGCCAGCAGTTTTTTCTCCGGGGATAATTCACCCCTCCACTTT. Protein: CASSFFSGDNSPLHF.

The CDR3 DNA follows: TGCGCCAGCAGCCCCCCCCTACAAGCGGGGGGGCGGTATACGCAGTATTTT. Amino acids: CASSPPLQAGGRYTQYF. The chain joins TRBV5-1 to TRBJ2-3; 10 bases are shared with TRBD2. Germline V gene lookup returns CDR1 SGHRS and CDR2 YFSETQ. V shed 4 bases and J 7 bases; nucleotides not matched to a gene: 15. This CDR3 has 17 amino acids.

V and J are TRBV7-8 and TRBJ2-7; D is unclear. V dropped 0 bases and J dropped 6 bases, with 6 bases sitting between them. There are 12 residues in the CDR3. CDR1 is SGHVS, CDR2 FQNEAQ, per germline. The CDR3 loop reads CASSLALGEQYV. Written as DNA, the CDR3 is TGTGCCAGCAGCTTAGCGCTGGGCGAGCAGTACGTC.